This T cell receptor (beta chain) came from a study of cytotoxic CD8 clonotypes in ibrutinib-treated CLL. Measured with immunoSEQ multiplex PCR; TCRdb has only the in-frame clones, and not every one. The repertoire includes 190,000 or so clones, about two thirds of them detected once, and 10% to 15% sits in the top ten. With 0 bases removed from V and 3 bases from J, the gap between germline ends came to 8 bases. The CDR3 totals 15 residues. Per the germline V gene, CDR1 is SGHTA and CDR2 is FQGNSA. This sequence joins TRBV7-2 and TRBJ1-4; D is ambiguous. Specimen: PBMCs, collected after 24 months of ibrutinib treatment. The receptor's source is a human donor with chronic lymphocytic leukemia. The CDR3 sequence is CASSLAPSANEKLFF. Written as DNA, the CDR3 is TGTGCCAGCAGCTTAGCACCGTCGGCTAATGAAAAACTGTTTTTT.